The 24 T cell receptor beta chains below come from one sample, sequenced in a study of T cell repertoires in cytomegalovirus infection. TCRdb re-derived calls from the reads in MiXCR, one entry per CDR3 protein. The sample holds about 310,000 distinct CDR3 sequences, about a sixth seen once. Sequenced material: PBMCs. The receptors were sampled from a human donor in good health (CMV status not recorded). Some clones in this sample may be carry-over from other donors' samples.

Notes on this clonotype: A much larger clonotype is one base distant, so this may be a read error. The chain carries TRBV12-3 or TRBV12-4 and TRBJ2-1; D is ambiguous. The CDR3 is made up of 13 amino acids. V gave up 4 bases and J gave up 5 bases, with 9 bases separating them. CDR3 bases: TGTGCCAGCAGTTCTATGCGAAACAATGAGCAGTTCTTC. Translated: CASSSMRNNEQFF.

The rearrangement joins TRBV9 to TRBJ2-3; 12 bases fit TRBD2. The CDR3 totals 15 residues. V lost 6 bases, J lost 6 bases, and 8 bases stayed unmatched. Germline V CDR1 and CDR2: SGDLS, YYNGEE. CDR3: CASNRLAGERDTQYF. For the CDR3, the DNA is TGTGCCAGCAACCGACTAGCGGGGGAGAGGGATACGCAGTATTTT.

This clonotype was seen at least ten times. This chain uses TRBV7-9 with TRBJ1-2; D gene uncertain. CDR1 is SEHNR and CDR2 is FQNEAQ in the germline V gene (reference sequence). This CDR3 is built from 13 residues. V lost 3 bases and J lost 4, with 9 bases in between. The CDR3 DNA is TGTGCCAGCAGCTTCGGAGAGCTCTATGGCTACACCTTC. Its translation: CASSFGELYGYTF. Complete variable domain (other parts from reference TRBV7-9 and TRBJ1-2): DTGVSQNPRHKITKRGQNVTFRCDPISEHNRLYWYRQTLGQGPEFLTYFQNEAQLEKSRLLSDRFSAERPKGSFSTLEIQRTEQGDSAMYLCASSFGELYGYTFGSGTRLTVV.

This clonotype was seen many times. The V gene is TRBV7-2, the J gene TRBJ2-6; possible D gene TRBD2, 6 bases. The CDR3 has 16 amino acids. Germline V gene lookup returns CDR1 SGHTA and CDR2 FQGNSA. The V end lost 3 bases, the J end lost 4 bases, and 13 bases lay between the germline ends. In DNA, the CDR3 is TGTGCCAGCAGCTTTGGGGGTCGGGGGGGGGCCAACGTCCTGACTTTC. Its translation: CASSFGGRGGANVLTF.

CDR3 DNA sequence: TGTGCCAGCAGTTACTCGATCACCACATATGGCTACACCTTC. As protein: CASSYSITTYGYTF. This chain uses TRBV6-6 with TRBJ1-2; D not certain. Germline V lookup: CDR1 MNHNY, CDR2 SVGAGI (reference sequence). V was pared by 0 bases and J by 5 bases, with 10 bases between. The CDR3 extends over 14 amino acids.

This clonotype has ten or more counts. This CDR3 reads CASSFGFGTGGEKLFF. The CDR3 DNA is TGTGCCAGCAGCTTTGGTTTCGGGACAGGAGGGGAAAAACTGTTTTTT. The chain joins TRBV7-2 to TRBJ1-4; 8 nucleotides align to TRBD1. With 3 bases clipped from V and 8 bases from J, the junction kept 11 bases outside the gene matches. The V gene's germline CDR1 is SGHTA and CDR2 FQGNSA. The CDR3 runs 16 residues.

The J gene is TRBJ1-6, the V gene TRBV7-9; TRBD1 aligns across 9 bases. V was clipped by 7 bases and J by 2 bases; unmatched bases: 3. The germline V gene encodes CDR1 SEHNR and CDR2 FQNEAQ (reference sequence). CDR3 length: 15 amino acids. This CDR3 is CASTGTGPYNSPLHF. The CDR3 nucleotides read TGTGCCAGCACCGGGACAGGGCCCTATAATTCACCCCTCCACTTT.

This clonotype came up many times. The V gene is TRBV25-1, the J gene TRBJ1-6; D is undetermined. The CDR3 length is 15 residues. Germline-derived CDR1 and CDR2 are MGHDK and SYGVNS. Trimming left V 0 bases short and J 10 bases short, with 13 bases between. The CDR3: CASSEYGGDHSPLHF. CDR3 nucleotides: TGTGCCAGCAGTGAATATGGTGGGGATCACTCACCCCTCCACTTT.

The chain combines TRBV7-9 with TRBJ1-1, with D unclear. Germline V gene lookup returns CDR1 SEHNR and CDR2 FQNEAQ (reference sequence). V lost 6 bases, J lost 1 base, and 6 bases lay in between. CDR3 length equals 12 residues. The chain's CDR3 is CASRQKNTEAFF. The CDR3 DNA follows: TGTGCCAGCAGACAGAAGAACACTGAAGCTTTCTTT.

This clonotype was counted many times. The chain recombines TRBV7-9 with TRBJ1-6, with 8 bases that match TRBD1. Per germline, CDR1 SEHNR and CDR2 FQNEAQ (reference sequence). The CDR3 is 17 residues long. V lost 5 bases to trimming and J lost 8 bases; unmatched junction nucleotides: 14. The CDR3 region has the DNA TGTGCCAGCAGCCCCGACAGGGGACAACGTAACTATTCACCCCTCCACTTT. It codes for CASSPDRGQRNYSPLHF.

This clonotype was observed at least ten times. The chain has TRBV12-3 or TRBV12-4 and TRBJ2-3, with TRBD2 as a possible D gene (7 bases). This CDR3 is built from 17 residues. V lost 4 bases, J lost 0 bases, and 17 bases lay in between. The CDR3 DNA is TGTGCCAGCAGTTCCAATAAGGGGGGGCTTAGCACAGATACGCAGTATTTT. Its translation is CASSSNKGGLSTDTQYF.

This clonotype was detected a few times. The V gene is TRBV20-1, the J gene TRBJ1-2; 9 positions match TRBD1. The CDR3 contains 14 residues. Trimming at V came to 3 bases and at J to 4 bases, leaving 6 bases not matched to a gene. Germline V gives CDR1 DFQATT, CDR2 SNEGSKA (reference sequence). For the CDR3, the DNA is TGCAGTGCTAGCCCGGACAGGGGCTTCTATGGCTACACCTTC. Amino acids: CSASPDRGFYGYTF.

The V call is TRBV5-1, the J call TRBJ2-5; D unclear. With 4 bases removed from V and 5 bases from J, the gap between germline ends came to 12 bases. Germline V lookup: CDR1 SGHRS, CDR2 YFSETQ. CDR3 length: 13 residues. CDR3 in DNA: TGCGCCAGCAGCAACTTTGTTGGTGAGACCCAGTACTTC. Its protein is CASSNFVGETQYF.

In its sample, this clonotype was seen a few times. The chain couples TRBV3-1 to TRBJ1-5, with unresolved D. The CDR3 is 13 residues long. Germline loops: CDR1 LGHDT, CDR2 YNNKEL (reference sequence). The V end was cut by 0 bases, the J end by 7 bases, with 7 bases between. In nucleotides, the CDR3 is TGTGCCAGCAGCCAAGATTGGAAACAGCCCCAGCATTTT. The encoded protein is CASSQDWKQPQHF.

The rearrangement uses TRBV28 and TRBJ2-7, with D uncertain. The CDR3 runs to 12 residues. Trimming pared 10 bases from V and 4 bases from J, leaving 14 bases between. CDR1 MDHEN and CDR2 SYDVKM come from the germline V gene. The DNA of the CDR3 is TGTGCCACCAGAGATTCGAAATACGAGCAGTACTTC. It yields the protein CATRDSKYEQYF.

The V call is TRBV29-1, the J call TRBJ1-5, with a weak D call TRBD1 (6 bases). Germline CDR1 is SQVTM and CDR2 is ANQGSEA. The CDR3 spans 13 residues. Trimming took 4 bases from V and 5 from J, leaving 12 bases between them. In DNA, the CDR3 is TGCAGCGTTGCGGGCAGGGGAGATCAGCCCCAGCATTTT. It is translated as CSVAGRGDQPQHF.

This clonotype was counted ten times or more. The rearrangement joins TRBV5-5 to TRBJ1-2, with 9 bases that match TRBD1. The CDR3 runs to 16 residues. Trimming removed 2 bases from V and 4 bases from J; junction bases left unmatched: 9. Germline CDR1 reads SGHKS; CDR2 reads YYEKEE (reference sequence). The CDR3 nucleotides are TGTGCCAGCAGCTTCGGAAACTCGGGACAGGGCTATGGCTACACCTTC. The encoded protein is CASSFGNSGQGYGYTF.

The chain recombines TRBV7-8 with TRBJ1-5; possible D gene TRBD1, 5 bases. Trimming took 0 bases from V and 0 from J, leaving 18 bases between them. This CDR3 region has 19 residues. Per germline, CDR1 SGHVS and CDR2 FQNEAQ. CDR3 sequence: CASSLAQSTAFYSNQPQHF. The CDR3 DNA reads TGTGCCAGCAGCTTAGCGCAGTCGACAGCTTTTTATAGCAATCAGCCCCAGCATTTT.

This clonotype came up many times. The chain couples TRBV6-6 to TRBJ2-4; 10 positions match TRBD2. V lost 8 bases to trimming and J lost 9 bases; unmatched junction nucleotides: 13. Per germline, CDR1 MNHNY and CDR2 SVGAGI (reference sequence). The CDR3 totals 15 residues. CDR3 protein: CASPSSGGPSGIQYF. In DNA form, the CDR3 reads TGTGCCAGCCCCTCTAGCGGGGGTCCATCGGGCATTCAGTACTTC.

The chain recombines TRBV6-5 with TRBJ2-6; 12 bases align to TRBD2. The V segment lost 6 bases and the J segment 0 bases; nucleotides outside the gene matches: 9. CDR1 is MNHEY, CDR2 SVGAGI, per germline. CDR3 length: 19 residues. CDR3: CASSTYPSGGASGANVLTF. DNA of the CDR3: TGTGCCAGCAGCACGTACCCTAGCGGGGGGGCCTCTGGGGCCAACGTCCTGACTTTC.

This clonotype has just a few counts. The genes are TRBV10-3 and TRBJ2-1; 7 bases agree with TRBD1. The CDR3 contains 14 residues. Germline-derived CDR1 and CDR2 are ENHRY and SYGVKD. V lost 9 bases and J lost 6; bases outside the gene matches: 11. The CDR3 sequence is CAILPGTVVNEQFF. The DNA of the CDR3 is TGTGCCATTCTTCCCGGGACAGTCGTCAATGAGCAGTTCTTC.

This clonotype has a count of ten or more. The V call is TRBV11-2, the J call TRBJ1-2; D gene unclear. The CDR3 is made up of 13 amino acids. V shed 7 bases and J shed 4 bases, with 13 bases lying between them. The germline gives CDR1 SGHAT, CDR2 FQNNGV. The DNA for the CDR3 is TGTGCCAGCAAAGGAGAAGCCCGCTATGGCTACACCTTC. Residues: CASKGEARYGYTF.

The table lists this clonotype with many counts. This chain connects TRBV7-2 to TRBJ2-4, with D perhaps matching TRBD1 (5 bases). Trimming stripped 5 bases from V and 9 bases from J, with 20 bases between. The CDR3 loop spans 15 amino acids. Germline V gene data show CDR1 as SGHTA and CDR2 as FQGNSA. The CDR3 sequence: CASSPGPSLRGIQYF. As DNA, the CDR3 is TGTGCCAGCAGCCCCGGGCCCTCTCTTAGGGGCATTCAGTACTTC.

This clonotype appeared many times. CDR3 in amino acids: CASSESNRNNSPLHF. CDR3 nucleotide sequence: TGTGCCAGCAGTGAATCGAACAGGAACAATTCACCCCTCCACTTT. The chain carries TRBV25-1 and TRBJ1-6, with D possibly TRBD1 on 5 matching bases. Trimming shortened V by 1 base and J by 7 bases, and 11 bases separated the two germline ends. CDR3 size: 15 residues. CDR1 and CDR2 (germline): MGHDK, SYGVNS.